The T cell receptor beta chain under discussion was sequenced for a study of blood T cell repertoires in COVID-19. For this clone: The same CDR3 is also encoded by other DNA sequences in this sample.

With 5 bases removed from V and 1 base from J, the gap between germline ends came to 9 bases. Per the germline V gene, CDR1 is SGHRS and CDR2 is YFSETQ. This CDR3 has 13 amino acids. Methods used by the authors: Researchers report that nucleated cell counts were estimated from reference gene primer amplification. Libraries were prepared by immunoSEQ multiplex PCR; TCRdb keeps only in-frame clonotypes and omits some of them. The DNA gave D and trimming, while V, J and clone size come from that table. The table has about 140,000 clones, 88% seen once; the top ten hold about 1.7%. Sequencing was performed on peripheral blood. The sequence came from a man between 65 and 85 years old with acute or convalescent COVID-19. The chain carries TRBV5-1 and TRBJ1-1, with D possibly being TRBD1 (6 bases). CDR3 DNA: TGCGCCAGCAGTTTGACAGGGAACACTGAAGCTTTCTTT. Translating gives CASSLTGNTEAFF.